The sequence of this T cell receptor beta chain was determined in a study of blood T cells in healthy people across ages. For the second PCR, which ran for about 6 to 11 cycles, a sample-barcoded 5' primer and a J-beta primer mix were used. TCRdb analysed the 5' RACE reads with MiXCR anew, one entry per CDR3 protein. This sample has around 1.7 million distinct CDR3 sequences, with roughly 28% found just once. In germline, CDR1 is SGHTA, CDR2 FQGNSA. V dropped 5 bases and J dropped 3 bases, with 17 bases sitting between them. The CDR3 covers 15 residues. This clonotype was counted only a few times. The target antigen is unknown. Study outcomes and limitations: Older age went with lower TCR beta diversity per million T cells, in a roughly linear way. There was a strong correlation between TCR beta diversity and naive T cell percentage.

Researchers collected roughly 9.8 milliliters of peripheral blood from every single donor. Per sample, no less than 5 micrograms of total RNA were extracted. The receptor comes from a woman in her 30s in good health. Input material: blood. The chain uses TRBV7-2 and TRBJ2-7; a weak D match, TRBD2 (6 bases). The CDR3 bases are TGTGCCAGCAGCGCCTACGGGACTCCTAACTACGAGCAGTACTTC. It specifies CASSAYGTPNYEQYF.